This T cell receptor (beta chain) comes out of a study of T cell repertoires in cytomegalovirus infection (dated by TCRdb to between 2018 and 2021). About the investigation overall: Peptide stimulations targeted recently identified HLA-C-restricted CMV epitopes, whose presentation resists viral immunomodulation, together with well-studied HLA-B-restricted epitopes. Because public TCR beta signatures pointed to carriage of CMV infection together with the matching HLA type, the HLA type of each donor mattered for the analysis.

Points on this clonotype: Its antigen has not been determined. No base quality values were provided; no much bigger clone lies one nucleotide off.

The treatment or condition label, read with the paper, signifies: in vitro stimulation with specific CMV peptide epitopes to enrich CMV-specific T cells. Findings and caveats that apply to the study as a whole: Cumulative frequency of public TCR beta family members discriminated carriers of CMV infection plus the relevant HLA type in this cohort and an independent 352-donor cohort. The ex vivo response was dominated by HLA-C-restricted CMV-specific TCR beta clonotypes, and the single most frequent clonotype in two of eight donors was supplied by these HLA-C-restricted clonotypes.

TCRdb records Illumina HiSeq 1500 as the sequencer. TCRdb cleaned the public reads at Q25 with fastp, built clones with MiXCR and kept in-frame beta chains. Identical CDR3 proteins give one entry, which carries the most common genes and DNA. In this sample the table shows some 500,000 distinct CDR3 sequences, 40% of which occur a single time. The ten top clones hold 40% to 60% of the sample. The germline V gene sets CDR1 to MNHEY and CDR2 to SVGAGI. Including cysteine and phenylalanine, the CDR3 has 12 amino acids. The entry retains the CDR3 DNA only, 36 bases that are in frame from base 1. A distance of 9 bases separates the germline ends of V and J, which lose 5 bases and 5 bases respectively.

This specimen consisted of cultured PBMCs, obtained from culture after CMV antigen stimulation. This receptor was identified in a human donor in good health (CMV status not recorded). Some clones in this sample may be carry-over from other donors' samples. The sequence is built from TRBV6-5 and TRBJ1-1, with a tentative D gene TRBD1 over 5 matching bases. The CDR3 region: CASSNRGTEAFF. The DNA is as follows: TGTGCCAGCAGTAACCGGGGGACTGAAGCTTTCTTT.